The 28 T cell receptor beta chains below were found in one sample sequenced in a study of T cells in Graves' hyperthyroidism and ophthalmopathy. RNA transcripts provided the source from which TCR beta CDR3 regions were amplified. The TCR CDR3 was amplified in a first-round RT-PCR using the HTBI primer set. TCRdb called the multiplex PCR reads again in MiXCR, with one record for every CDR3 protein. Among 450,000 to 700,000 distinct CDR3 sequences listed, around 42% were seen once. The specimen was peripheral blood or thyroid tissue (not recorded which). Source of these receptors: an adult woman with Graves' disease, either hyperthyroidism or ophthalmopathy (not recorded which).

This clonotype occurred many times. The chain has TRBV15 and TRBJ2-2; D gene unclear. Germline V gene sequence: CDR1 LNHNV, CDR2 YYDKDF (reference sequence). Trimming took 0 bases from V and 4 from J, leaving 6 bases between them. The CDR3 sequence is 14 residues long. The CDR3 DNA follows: TGTGCCACCAGCAGAGATGAGTTCACCGGGGAGCTGTTTTTT. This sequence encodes CATSRDEFTGELFF.

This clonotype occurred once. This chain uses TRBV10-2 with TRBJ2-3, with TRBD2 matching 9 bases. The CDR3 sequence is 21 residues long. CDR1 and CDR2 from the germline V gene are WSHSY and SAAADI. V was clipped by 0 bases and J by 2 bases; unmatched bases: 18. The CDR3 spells CASSESGGQLRLAAYTDTQYF. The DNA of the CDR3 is TGCGCCAGCAGTGAGTCGGGGGGACAGCTTCGACTAGCGGCCTACACAGATACGCAGTATTTT.

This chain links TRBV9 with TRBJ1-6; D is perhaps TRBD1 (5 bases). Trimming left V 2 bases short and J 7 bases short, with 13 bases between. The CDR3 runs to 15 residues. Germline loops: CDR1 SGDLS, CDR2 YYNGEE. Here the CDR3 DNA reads TGTGCCAGCAGCGTTGGGGGGGATGGGAATTCACCCCTCCACTTT. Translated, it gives CASSVGGDGNSPLHF.

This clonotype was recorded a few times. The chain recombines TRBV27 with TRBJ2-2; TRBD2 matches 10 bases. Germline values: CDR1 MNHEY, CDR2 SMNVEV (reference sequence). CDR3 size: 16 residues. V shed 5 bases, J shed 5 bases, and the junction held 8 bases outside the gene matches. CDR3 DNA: TGTGCCAGCAGTGATCAAGCGGGAGGGTTGACCGGGGAGCTGTTTTTT. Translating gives CASSDQAGGLTGELFF.

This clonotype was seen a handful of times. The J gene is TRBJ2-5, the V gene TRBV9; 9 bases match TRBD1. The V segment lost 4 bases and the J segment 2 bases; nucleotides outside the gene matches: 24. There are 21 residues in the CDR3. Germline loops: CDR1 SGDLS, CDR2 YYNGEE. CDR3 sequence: CASSYILQGARNSPLQETQYF. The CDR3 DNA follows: TGTGCCAGCAGCTATATTCTACAGGGGGCGCGTAATTCCCCCCTACAAGAGACCCAGTACTTC.

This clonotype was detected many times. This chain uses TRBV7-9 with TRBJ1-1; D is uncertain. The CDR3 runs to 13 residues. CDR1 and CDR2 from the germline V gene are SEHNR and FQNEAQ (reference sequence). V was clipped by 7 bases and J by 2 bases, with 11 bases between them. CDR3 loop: CASTWMGNTEAFF. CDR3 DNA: TGTGCCAGCACCTGGATGGGCAACACTGAAGCTTTCTTT.

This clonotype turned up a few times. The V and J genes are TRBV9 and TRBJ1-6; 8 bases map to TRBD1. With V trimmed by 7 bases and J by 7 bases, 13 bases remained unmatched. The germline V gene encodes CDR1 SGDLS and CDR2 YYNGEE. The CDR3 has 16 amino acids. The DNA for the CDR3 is TGTGCCAGCTCATCACCCCTAGACAGGGGAAATTCACCCCTCCACTTT. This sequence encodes CASSSPLDRGNSPLHF.

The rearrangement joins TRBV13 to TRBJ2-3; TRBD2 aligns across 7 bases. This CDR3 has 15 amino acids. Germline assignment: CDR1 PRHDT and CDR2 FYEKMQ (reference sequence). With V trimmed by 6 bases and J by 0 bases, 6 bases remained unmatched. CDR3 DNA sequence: TGTGCCAGCAGTTCTAGCGGAGGGAGCACAGATACGCAGTATTTT. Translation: CASSSSGGSTDTQYF.

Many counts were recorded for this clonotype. The CDR3 DNA follows: TGTGCCAGCAGCTTAAATAAGGGCTACGAGCAGTACTTC. It encodes CASSLNKGYEQYF. The J gene is TRBJ2-7, the V gene TRBV7-3; D not certain. The CDR3 has 13 residues. CDR1 is SGHTA and CDR2 is FQGTGA in the germline V gene. V shed 1 base and J shed 3 bases, with 7 bases lying between them.

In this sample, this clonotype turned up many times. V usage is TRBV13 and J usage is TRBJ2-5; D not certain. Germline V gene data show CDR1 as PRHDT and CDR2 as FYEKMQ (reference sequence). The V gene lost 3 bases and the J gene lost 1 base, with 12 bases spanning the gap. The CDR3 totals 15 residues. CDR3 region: CASSLHLTRQETQYF. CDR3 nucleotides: TGTGCCAGCAGCTTGCACCTAACCCGCCAAGAGACCCAGTACTTC. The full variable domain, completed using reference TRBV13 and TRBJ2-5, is AAGVIQSPRHLIKEKRETATLKCYPIPRHDTVYWYQQGPGQDPQFLISFYEKMQSDKGSIPDRFSAQQFSDYHSELNMSSLELGDSALYFCASSLHLTRQETQYFGPGTRLLVL.

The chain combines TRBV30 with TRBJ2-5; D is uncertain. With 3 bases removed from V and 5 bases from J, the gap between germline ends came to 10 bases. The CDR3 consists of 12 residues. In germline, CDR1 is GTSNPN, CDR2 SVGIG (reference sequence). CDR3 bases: TGTGCCTGGAGACCCCTTGTGGAGACCCAGTACTTC. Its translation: CAWRPLVETQYF.

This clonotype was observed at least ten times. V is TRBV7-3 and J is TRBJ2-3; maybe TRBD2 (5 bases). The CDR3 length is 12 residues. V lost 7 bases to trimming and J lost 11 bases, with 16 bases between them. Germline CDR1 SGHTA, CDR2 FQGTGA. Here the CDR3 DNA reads TGTGCCAGCACCATCGGACTGTCGGAGCAGTATTTT. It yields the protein CASTIGLSEQYF. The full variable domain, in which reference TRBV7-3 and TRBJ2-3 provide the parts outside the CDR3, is GAGVSQTPSNKVTEKGKYVELRCDPISGHTALYWYRQSLGQGPEFLIYFQGTGAADDSGLPNDRFFAVRPEGSVSTLKIQRTERGDSAVYLCASTIGLSEQYFGPGTRLTVL.

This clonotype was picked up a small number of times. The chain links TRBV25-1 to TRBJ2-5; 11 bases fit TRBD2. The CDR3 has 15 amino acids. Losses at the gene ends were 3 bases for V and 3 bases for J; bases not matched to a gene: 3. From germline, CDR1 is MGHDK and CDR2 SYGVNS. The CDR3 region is CASSDPGLAEETQYF. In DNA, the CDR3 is TGTGCCAGCAGTGATCCGGGACTAGCGGAAGAGACCCAGTACTTC.

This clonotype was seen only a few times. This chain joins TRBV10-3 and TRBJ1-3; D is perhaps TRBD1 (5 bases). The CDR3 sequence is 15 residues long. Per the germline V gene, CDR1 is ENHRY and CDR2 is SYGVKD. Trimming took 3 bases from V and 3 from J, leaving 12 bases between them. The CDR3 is CAISDPQGSGNTIYF. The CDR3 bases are TGTGCCATCAGTGACCCTCAGGGAAGTGGAAACACCATATATTTT.

The CDR3 is CASSQFPGLLSEQFF. The DNA of the CDR3 is TGCGCCAGCAGCCAATTCCCGGGACTACTAAGTGAGCAGTTCTTC. This chain uses TRBV4-1 with TRBJ2-7; 7 positions agree with TRBD2. The DNA end is a closer match to TRBJ2-1, so the J assignment may be wrong. The CDR3 totals 15 residues. The germline CDR1 and CDR2 sequences are MGHRA and YSYEKL.

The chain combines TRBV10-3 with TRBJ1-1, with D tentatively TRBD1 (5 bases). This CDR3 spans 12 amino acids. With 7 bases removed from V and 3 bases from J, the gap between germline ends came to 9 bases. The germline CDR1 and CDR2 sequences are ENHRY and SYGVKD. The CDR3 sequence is CAIMGGDTEAFF. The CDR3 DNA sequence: TGTGCCATCATGGGGGGGGACACTGAAGCTTTCTTT.

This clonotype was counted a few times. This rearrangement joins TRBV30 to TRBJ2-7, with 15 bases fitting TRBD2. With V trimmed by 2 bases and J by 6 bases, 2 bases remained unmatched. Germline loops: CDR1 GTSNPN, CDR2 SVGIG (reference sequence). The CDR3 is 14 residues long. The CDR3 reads CAWSRTSGRVEQYF. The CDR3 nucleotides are TGTGCCTGGAGTCGGACTAGCGGGAGGGTCGAGCAGTACTTC.

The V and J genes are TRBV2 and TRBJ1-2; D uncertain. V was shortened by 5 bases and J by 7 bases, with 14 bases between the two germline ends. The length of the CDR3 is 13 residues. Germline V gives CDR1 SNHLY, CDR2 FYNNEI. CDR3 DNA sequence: TGTGCCAGCAGTACCCCAAGCCGGGGTGGCTACACCTTC. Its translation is CASSTPSRGGYTF.

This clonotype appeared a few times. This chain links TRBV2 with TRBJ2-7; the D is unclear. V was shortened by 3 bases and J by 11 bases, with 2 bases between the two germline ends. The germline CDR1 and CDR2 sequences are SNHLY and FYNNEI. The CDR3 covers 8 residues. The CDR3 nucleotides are TGTGCCAGCAGTGAGGAGTACTTC. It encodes CASSEEYF. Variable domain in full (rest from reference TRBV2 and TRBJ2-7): EPEVTQTPSHQVTQMGQEVILRCVPISNHLYFYWYRQILGQKVEFLVSFYNNEISEKSEIFDDQFSVERPDGSNFTLKIRSTKLEDSAMYFCASSEEYFGPGTRLTVT.

The CDR3 DNA follows: TGTGCCATCAGTGAGTCGATGGGCAGCGGGGCAGATACGCAGTATTTT. This encodes CAISESMGSGADTQYF. This chain connects TRBV10-3 to TRBJ2-3; the match to TRBD2 covers 7 bases. This CDR3 comprises 16 residues. V gave up 0 bases and J gave up 4 bases; unmatched junction bases: 7. Looked up from germline, CDR1 is ENHRY and CDR2 is SYGVKD.

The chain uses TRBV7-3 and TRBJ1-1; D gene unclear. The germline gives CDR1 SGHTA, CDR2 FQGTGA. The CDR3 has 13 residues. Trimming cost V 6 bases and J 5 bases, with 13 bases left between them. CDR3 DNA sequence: TGTGCCAGCAGGCAGGAGGCGAGGACTGAAGCTTTCTTT. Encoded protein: CASRQEARTEAFF.

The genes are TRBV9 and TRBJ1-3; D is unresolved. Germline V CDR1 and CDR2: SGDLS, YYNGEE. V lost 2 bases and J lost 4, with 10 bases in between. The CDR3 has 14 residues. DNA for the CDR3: TGTGCCAGCAGCGTGATTGCGGCGGGAAACACCATATATTTT. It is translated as CASSVIAAGNTIYF.

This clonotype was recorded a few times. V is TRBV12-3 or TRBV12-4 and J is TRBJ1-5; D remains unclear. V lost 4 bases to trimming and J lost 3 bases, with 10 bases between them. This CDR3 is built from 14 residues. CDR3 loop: CASSWPGFNQPQHF. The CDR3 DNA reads TGTGCCAGCAGTTGGCCGGGATTCAATCAGCCCCAGCATTTT.

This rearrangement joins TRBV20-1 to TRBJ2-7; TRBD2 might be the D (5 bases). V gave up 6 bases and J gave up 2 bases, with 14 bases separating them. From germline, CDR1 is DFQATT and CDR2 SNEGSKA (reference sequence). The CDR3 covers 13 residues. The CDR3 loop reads CSADSVGTYEQYF. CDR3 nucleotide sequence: TGCAGTGCCGATAGCGTGGGGACCTACGAGCAGTACTTC.

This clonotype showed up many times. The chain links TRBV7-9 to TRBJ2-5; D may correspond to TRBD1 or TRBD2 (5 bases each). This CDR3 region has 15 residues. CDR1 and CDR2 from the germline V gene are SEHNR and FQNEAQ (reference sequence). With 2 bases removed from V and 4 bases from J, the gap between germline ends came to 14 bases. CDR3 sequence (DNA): TGTGCCAGCAGCTTATATGGGGGATTGGGAGAGACCCAGTACTTC. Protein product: CASSLYGGLGETQYF.

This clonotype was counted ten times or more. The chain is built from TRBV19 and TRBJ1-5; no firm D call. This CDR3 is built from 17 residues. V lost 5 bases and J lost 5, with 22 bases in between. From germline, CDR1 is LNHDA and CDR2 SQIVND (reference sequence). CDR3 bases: TGTGCCAGTAGTTCCGACATCGGCCGGGCCCTCTATCAGCCCCAGCATTTT. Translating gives CASSSDIGRALYQPQHF.

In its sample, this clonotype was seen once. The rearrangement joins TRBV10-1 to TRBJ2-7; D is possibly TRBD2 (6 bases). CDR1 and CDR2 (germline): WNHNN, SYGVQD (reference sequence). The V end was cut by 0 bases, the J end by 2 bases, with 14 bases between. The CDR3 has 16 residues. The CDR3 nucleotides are TGCGCCAGCAGTGAGTCGACTAGAGGACAAACCTACGAGCAGTACTTC. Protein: CASSESTRGQTYEQYF.

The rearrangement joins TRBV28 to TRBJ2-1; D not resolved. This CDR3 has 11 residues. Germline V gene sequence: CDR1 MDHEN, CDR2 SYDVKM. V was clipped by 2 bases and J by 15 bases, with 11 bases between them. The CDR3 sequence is CASSLGTVPFF. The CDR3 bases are TGTGCCAGCAGTTTAGGTACAGTACCGTTCTTC.